This paragraph reports one T cell receptor beta chain. Its antigen remains unknown. The CDR3 totals 16 residues. The V gene end was trimmed by 2 bases and the J gene end by 3 bases; junction bases not matched to a gene: 7. CDR1 and CDR2 from the germline V gene are MNHEY and SMNVEV (reference sequence). A second PCR of roughly 7 to 11 cycles used a sample-barcoded 5' primer and a J-beta primer mix. MiXCR was run by TCRdb on the 5' RACE reads, yielding one entry per CDR3 protein. This sample has around 800,000 distinct CDR3 sequences; roughly 25% occur once, and the top ten carry over 2.5%. These data are taken from a study of blood T cells in healthy people across ages. General observations from the study: Getting older went along with TCR beta diversity per million T cells dropping roughly linearly. A conclusive naive versus antigen-experienced comparison was prevented by the unsorted PBMCs. With naive T cell percentage, TCR beta diversity showed a strong correlation.

A further study also used this sample, focusing on T cells of mothers and their children.

This chain links TRBV27 with TRBJ1-3; 7 bases fit TRBD1. Input material: blood. The receptor's source is a boy aged 10-17 years in good health. The CDR3 protein is CASSLRLGQVGNTIYF. The CDR3 nucleotides read TGTGCCAGCAGTTTACGGCTAGGACAGGTTGGAAACACCATATATTTT.